This T cell receptor beta chain was sequenced in a study of T-cell memory formation after mild COVID-19. Looking at the study overall: Largely, the TCR clusters proved donor specific.

TCRdb reprocessed the 5' RACE reads via MiXCR and lists one record per CDR3 protein. The sample has tens of thousands of distinct CDR3 sequences; about 7.3% are singletons. The sequence came from a man between 18 and 29 years old who had mild COVID-19 (a few samples of this study predate the infection). Cell type and time point are not known. Material for sequencing was PBMCs or a T cell subset sorted from them (not recorded which).

CDR3 sequence: CASSLKLAGGGDTQYF. In DNA form, the CDR3 reads TGCGCCAGCAGCTTGAAACTAGCGGGGGGTGGAGATACGCAGTATTTT. The rearrangement links TRBV5-1 to TRBJ2-3; 12 nucleotides match TRBD2. The CDR3 contains 16 residues. CDR1 is SGHRS, CDR2 YFSETQ, per germline. With 1 base clipped from V and 5 bases from J, the junction kept 5 bases outside the gene matches.